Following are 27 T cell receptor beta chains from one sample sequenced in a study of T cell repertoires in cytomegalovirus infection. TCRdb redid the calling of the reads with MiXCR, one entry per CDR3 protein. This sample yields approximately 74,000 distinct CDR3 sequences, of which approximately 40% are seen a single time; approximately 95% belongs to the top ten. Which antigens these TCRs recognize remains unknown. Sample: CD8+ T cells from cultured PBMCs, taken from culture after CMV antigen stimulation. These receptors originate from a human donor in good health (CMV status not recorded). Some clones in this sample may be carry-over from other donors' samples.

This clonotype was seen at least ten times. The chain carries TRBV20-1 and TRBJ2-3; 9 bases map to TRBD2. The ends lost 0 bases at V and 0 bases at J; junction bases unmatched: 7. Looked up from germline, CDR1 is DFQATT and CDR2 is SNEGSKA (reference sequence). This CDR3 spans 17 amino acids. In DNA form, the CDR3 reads TGCAGTGCTAGAGATCGGCGGGGGGGCCGGAGCACAGATACGCAGTATTTT. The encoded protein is CSARDRRGGRSTDTQYF.

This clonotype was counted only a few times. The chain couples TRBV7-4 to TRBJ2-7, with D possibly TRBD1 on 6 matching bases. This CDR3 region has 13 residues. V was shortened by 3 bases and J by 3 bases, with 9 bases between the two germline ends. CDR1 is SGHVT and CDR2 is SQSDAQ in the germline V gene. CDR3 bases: TGTGCCAGCAGCTTCCCACAGGGCTACGAGCAGTACTTC. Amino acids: CASSFPQGYEQYF.

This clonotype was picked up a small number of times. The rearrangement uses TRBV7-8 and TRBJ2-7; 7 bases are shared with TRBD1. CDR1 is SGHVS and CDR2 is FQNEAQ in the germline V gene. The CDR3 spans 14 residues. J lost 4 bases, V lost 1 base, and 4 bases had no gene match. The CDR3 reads CASSLGTGSYEQYF. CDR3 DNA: TGTGCCAGCAGCTTAGGGACAGGTTCTTACGAGCAGTACTTC.

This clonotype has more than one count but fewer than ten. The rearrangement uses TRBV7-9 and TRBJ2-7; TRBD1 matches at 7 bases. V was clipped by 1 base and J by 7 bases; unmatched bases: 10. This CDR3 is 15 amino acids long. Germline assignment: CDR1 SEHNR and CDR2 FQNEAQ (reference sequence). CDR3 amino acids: CASSLGGGATYEQYF. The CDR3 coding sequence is TGTGCCAGCAGCTTAGGAGGGGGCGCGACTTATGAGCAGTACTTC.

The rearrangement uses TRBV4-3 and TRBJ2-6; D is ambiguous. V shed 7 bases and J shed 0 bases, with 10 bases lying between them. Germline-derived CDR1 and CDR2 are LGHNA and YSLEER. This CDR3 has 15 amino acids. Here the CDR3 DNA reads TGCGCCAGCACGTACGACAACTCTGGGGCCAACGTCCTGACTTTC. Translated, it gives CASTYDNSGANVLTF.

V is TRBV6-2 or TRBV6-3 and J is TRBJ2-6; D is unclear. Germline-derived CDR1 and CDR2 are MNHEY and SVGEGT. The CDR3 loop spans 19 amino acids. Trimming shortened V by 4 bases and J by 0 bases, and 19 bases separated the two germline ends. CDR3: CASSSWSQFRTSGANVLTF. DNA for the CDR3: TGTGCCAGCAGTTCATGGTCCCAGTTTAGAACCTCTGGGGCCAACGTCCTGACTTTC.

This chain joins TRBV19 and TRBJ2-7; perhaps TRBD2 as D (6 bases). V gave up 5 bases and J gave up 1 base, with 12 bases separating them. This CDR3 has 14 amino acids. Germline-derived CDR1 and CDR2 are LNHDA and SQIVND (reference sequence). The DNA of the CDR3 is TGTGCCAGTAGTGCGGCGGGGTCGTCCTACGAGCAGTACTTC. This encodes CASSAAGSSYEQYF.

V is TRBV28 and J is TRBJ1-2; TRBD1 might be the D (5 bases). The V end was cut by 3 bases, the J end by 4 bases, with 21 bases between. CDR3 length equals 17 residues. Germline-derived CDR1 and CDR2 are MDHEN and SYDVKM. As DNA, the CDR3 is TGTGCCAGCAGTTTTACCGCCCCCGCGGGGGGAGGCTATGGCTACACCTTC. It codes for CASSFTAPAGGGYGYTF.

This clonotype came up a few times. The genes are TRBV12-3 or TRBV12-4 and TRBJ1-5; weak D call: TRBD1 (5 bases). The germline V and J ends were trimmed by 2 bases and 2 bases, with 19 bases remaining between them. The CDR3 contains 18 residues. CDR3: CASSLLAGRNSGNQPQHF. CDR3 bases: TGTGCCAGCAGTTTATTGGCAGGGAGGAATTCGGGCAATCAGCCCCAGCATTTT.

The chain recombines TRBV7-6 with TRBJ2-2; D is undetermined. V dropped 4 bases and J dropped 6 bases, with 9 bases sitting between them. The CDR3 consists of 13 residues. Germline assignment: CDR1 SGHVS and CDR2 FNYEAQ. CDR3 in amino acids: CASSSRIAGELFF. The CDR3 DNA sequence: TGTGCCAGCAGCTCCCGGATCGCCGGGGAGCTGTTTTTT.

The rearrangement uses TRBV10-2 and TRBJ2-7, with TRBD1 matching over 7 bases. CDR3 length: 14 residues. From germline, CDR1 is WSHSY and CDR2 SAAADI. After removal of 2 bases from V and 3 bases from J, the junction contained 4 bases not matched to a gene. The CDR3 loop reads CASSEMRQGYEQYF. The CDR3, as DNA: TGCGCCAGCAGTGAGATGAGACAGGGCTACGAGCAGTACTTC.

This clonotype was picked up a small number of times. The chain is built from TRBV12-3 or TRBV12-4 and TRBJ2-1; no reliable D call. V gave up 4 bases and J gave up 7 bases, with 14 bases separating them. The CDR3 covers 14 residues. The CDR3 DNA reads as TGTGCCAGCAGTTCCGTTGGGCCAGAAAATGAGCAGTTCTTC. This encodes CASSSVGPENEQFF.

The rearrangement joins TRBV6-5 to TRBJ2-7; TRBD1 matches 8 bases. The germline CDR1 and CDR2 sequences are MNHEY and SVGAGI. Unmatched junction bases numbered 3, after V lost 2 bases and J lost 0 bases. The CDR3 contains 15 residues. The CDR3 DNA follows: TGTGCCAGCAGTTACCACGACAGGGGCTCCTACGAGCAGTACTTC. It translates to CASSYHDRGSYEQYF.

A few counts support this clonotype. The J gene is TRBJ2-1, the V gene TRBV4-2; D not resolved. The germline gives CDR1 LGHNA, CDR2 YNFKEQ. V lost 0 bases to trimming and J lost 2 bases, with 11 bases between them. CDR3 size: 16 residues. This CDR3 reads CASSQDRSIAYNEQFF. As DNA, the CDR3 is TGTGCCAGCAGCCAAGATCGGTCTATTGCCTACAATGAGCAGTTCTTC.

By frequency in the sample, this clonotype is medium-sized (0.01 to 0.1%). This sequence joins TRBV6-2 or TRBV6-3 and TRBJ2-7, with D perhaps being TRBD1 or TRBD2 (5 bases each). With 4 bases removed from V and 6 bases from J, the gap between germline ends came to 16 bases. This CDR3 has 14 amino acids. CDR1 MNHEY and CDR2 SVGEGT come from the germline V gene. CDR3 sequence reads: CASSFGGWSGEQYF. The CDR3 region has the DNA TGTGCCAGCAGTTTTGGGGGATGGTCCGGCGAGCAGTACTTC.

The CDR3 reads CAISEPRDRNYNEQFF. The CDR3 DNA reads TGTGCCATCAGTGAACCGCGGGACAGGAATTACAATGAGCAGTTCTTC. This chain uses TRBV10-3 with TRBJ2-1; 8 nucleotides match TRBD1. Germline values: CDR1 ENHRY, CDR2 SYGVKD. CDR3 size: 16 residues. The V and J ends lost 3 bases and 4 bases, in that order; junction bases with no gene match: 8.

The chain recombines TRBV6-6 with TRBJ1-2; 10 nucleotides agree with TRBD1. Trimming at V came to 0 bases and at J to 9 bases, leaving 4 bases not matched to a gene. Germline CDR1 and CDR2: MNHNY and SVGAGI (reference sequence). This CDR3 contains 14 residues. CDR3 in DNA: TGTGCCAGCAGTTACTCGGGACAGGGGCCGAGCTACACCTTC. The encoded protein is CASSYSGQGPSYTF.

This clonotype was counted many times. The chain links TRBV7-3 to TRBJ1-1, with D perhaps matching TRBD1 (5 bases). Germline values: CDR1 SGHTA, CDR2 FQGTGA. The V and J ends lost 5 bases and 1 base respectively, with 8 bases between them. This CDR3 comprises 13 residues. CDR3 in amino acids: CASSLGQNTEAFF. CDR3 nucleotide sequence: TGTGCCAGCAGCCTCGGACAGAACACTGAAGCTTTCTTT.

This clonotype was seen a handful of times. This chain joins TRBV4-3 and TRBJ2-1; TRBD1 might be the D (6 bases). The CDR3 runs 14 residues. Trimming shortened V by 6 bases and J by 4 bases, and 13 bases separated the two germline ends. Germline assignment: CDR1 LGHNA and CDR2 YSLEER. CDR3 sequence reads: CASRQDRNYNEQFF. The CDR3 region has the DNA TGCGCCAGCAGACAGGACAGAAATTACAATGAGCAGTTCTTC.

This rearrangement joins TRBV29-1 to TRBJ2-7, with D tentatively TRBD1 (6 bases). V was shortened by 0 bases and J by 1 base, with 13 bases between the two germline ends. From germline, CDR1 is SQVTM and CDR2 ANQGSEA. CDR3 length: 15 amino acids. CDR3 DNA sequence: TGCAGCGTTGAAGACACCTCGAGGGGGTCCTACGAGCAGTACTTC. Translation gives CSVEDTSRGSYEQYF.

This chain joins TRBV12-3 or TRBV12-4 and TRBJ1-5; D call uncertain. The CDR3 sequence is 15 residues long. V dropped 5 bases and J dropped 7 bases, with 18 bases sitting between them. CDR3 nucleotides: TGTGCCAGCAGTCCCCTCCTGGGGAGGTTGCAGCCCCAGCATTTT. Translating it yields CASSPLLGRLQPQHF.

The CDR3 is CASSLYPANYGYTF. In DNA form, the CDR3 reads TGTGCCAGCAGCTTATACCCGGCTAACTATGGCTACACCTTC. V gene TRBV7-6 combines with J gene TRBJ1-2; D is unresolved. CDR3 length: 14 residues. Between the trimmed V and J ends, which lost 2 bases and 0 bases, there was a span of 7 bases. The germline CDR1 and CDR2 sequences are SGHVS and FNYEAQ.

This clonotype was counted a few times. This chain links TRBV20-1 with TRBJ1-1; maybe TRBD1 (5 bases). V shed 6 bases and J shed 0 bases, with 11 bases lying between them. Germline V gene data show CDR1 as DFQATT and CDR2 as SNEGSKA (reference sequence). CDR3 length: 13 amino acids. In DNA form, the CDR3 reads TGCAGTGCGAGGGGACCGCTGAACACTGAAGCTTTCTTT. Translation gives CSARGPLNTEAFF.

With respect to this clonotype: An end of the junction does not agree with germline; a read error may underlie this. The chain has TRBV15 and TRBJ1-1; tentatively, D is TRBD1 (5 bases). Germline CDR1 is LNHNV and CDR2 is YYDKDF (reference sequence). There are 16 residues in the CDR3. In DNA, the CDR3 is TGTGTCACCAGCAGATCCAGGTCAGGGTCGGGCACTGAAGCTTTCTTT. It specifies CVTSRSRSGSGTEAFF.

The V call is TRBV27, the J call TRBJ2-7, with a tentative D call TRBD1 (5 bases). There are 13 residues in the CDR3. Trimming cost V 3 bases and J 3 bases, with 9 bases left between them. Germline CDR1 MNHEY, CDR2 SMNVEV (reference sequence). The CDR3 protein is CASSFNRIYEQYF. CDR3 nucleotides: TGTGCCAGCAGTTTCAACAGGATCTACGAGCAGTACTTC.

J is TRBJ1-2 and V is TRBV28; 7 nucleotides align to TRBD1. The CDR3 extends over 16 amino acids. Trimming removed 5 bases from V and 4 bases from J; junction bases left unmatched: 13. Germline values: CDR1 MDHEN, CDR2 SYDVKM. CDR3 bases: TGTGCCAGCAGTACCAACAGGGGCCACGGAAGCTATGGCTACACCTTC. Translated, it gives CASSTNRGHGSYGYTF.

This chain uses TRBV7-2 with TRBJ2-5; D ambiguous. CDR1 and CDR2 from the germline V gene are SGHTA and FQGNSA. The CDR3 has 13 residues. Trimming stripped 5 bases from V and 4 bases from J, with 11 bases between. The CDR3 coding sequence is TGTGCCAGCAGCCTGAATCAAGTAGAGACCCAGTACTTC. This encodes CASSLNQVETQYF.